These T cell receptor beta chains were read from a single sample in a study of T cell responses to AZD1222 COVID-19 vaccine. Assay: immunoSEQ multiplex PCR; the TCRdb copy retains only in-frame clones and omits some. Among fewer than 120,000 clones listed, around 85% were seen once. Sequences were derived from peripheral blood, sampled on day 0 of AZD1222 vaccination. The receptors stem from an adult in good health. Each CDR3 is given with its conserved first and last residue. D genes are given only for firm matches. Size tells how often a clone was seen (once, few, many) or the class of an expanded clone, and some rows leave it out.

>TRBV6-1|11|TRBJ2-4|NA|NA
TGTGCCAGCAGTGATGGGTACATTCAGTACTTC
CASSDGYIQYF
>TRBV28|13|TRBJ1-3|NA|NA
TGTGCCAGCAGTTTCGACCCCTTTGGCACCATATATTTT
CASSFDPFGTIYF
>TRBV28|16|TRBJ2-3|NA|TRBD2
TGTGCCAGCAGTTTATGGGCTAGCGGTAGCACAGATACGCAGTATTTT
CASSLWASGSTDTQYF
>TRBV19|21|TRBJ1-2|once|TRBD1
TGTGCCACCAAGGCCCCCTTTGTCGGCCCCGACGTCGACAGGGGCCTCAAGGGCTACACCTTC
CATKAPFVGPDVDRGLKGYTF
>TRBV13|13|TRBJ1-2|NA|TRBD1
TGTGCCAGCAGCAGGACAGGTGGCTATGGCTACACCTTC
CASSRTGGYGYTF
>TRBV5-6|17|TRBJ1-1|few|NA
TGTGCCAGCAGCTTTCCTGCTGGTGGGCTGGCGGGAACTGAAGCTTTCTTT
CASSFPAGGLAGTEAFF
>TRBV28|12|TRBJ2-1|NA|NA
TGTGCCAGCAGTTTAAAGAGCAGTGAGCAGTTCTTC
CASSLKSSEQFF
>TRBV5-1|18|TRBJ1-6|NA|NA
TGCGCCAGCAGCTTGGAAGGGGTCCAGAGCTCCTATAATTCACCCCTCCACTTT
CASSLEGVQSSYNSPLHF
>TRBV28|13|TRBJ1-1|NA|NA
TGTGCCAGCAGCAGGACAGTGAACACTGAAGCTTTCTTT
CASSRTVNTEAFF
>TRBV5-1|16|TRBJ2-3|NA|NA
TGCGCCAGCAGCTTGGCCGGCGACAAAGCCACAGATACGCAGTATTTT
CASSLAGDKATDTQYF
>TRBV28|20|TRBJ1-2|NA|TRBD1
TGTGCCAGCAGTCGATTTTCGGGCCGGAGTACAGGGGTAGGCAACTATGGCTACACCTTC
CASSRFSGRSTGVGNYGYTF
>TRBV18|15|TRBJ2-1|NA|TRBD2
TGTGCCAGCTCACCCCCGGGACTACTAGGGGATGAGCAGTTCTTC
CASSPPGLLGDEQFF
>TRBV6-2/TRBV6-3|15|TRBJ1-1|NA|NA
TGTGCCAGCAGTTACTCCGGCAGGGTGGGCACTGAAGCTTTCTTT
CASSYSGRVGTEAFF
>TRBV28|15|TRBJ2-7|few|TRBD2
TGTGCCAGCAGTTTAGCCGGGACTAGCGGGAAGGGGCAGTACTTC
CASSLAGTSGKGQYF
>TRBV11-2|15|TRBJ1-4|NA|NA
TGTGCCAGCAGCTTAGTCTCGACAGGCAATGAAAAACTGTTTTTT
CASSLVSTGNEKLFF
>TRBV7-8|16|TRBJ2-7|NA|TRBD1
TGTGCCAGCAGCTCAAGACAGGGGGGAGGCCCCTACGAGCAGTACTTC
CASSSRQGGGPYEQYF
>TRBV7-2|15|TRBJ1-1|few|NA
TGTGCCAGCAGCCCCCGGACGGCTATGAACACTGAAGCTTTCTTT
CASSPRTAMNTEAFF
>TRBV12-3/TRBV12-4|13|TRBJ1-3|NA|NA
TGTGCCAGCAGCCCTGCCGGGGGAAACACCATATATTTT
CASSPAGGNTIYF
>TRBV29-1|13|TRBJ1-1|NA|NA
TGCAGCGTTGAGCCCACAGGGAACACTGAAGCTTTCTTT
CSVEPTGNTEAFF
>TRBV4-1|15|TRBJ2-7|NA|NA
TGCGCCAGCAGCCAAGCCGGGGGTAAGGGCTACGAGCAGTACTTC
CASSQAGGKGYEQYF
>TRBV3-1/TRBV3-2|15|TRBJ1-3|NA|NA
TGTGCCAGCAGCCAAGATGTCCGGATCGGGGACACCATATATTTT
CASSQDVRIGDTIYF
>TRBV7-8|16|TRBJ1-5|NA|TRBD1
TGTGCCAGCAGCTCCCAGACAGGGGATAGAAATCAGCCCCAGCATTTT
CASSSQTGDRNQPQHF
>TRBV3-1/TRBV3-2|12|TRBJ1-2|NA|NA
TGTGCCAGCAGCCAACGTAGGGATGGCTACACCTTC
CASSQRRDGYTF
>TRBV28|14|TRBJ2-7|NA|TRBD2
TGTGCCAGCATACCGGGAGGGAGGGCGTACGAGCAGTACTTC
CASIPGGRAYEQYF
>TRBV28|12|TRBJ1-5|NA|NA
TGTGGGGGGGGGTATAGCAATCAGCCCCAGCATTTT
CGGGYSNQPQHF
>TRBV7-2|14|TRBJ1-1|NA|NA
TGTGCCAGCAGGGACCGGCTTGGGAACACTGAAGCTTTCTTT
CASRDRLGNTEAFF
>TRBV28|14|TRBJ2-2|NA|TRBD2
TGTGCCAGCAGCCCCCCGGGAGGCACCGGGGAGCTGTTTTTT
CASSPPGGTGELFF
>TRBV7-2|14|TRBJ2-4|NA|TRBD1
TGTGCCAGCAGCCCCCGGACAGGGCAGGACATTCAGTACTTC
CASSPRTGQDIQYF
>TRBV4-1|21|TRBJ2-6|NA|NA
TGCGCCAGCAGCCAAGCTTTCGGGACTTACGCTCCCCGCTCTGGGGCCAACGTCCTGACTTTC
CASSQAFGTYAPRSGANVLTF
>TRBV30|12|TRBJ1-2|NA|NA
TGTGCCTGGAGTGTCACAGTCTATGGCTACACCTTC
CAWSVTVYGYTF
>TRBV7-2|15|TRBJ2-4|NA|TRBD1
TGTGCCAGCAGCTCTGACAGGGCGGCCAAAAACATTCAGTACTTC
CASSSDRAAKNIQYF
>TRBV4-1|18|TRBJ2-7|NA|NA
TGCGCCAGCAGCCCCTGGTCCAAGGTTACCTCATCCCCCGACGAGCAGTACTTC
CASSPWSKVTSSPDEQYF
>TRBV9|17|TRBJ2-5|NA|TRBD2
TGTGCCAGCAGCGTAGCTCCCCAGCGGGGGGGCCAAGAGACCCAGTACTTC
CASSVAPQRGGQETQYF
>TRBV19|13|TRBJ1-2|once|NA
TGTGCCAGTAGAGCGACAGGTGAATATGGCTACACCTTC
CASRATGEYGYTF
>TRBV5-1|14|TRBJ1-4|NA|NA
TGCGCCAGCAGCTTGGGTGCCCACGGAGAAAAACTGTTTTTT
CASSLGAHGEKLFF
>TRBV7-2|15|TRBJ1-1|NA|TRBD1
TGTGCCAGCAGCTTAGGTGGGACAGGGAACACTGAAGCTTTCTTT
CASSLGGTGNTEAFF
>TRBV24-1|15|TRBJ1-5|NA|NA
TGTGCCACCAGTGATCCCCGGTATAGCAATCAGCCCCAGCATTTT
CATSDPRYSNQPQHF
>TRBV5-5|13|TRBJ2-2|NA|NA
TGTGCCAGCAGCCTCGGTACTGCGGGTGGGCTGTTTTTT
CASSLGTAGGLFF